Below are 2 T cell receptor beta chains sequenced from a single sample in a study of blood T cells in healthy people across ages. Through a sample-barcoded 5' primer and a J-beta primer mix, a second PCR was run for 7 to 11 cycles. TCRdb re-called the 5' RACE reads with MiXCR, one entry per CDR3 protein. The sample consists of about 1,400,000 distinct CDR3 sequences, 55% to 75% of them appearing once. The sample taken for sequencing was blood. All receptors derive from a young man in good health.

This clonotype was picked up a small number of times. This chain joins TRBV20-1 and TRBJ2-3; 11 bases line up with TRBD2. V trimming: 2 bases; J trimming: 0 bases; junction bases outside the gene matches: 4. The germline CDR1 and CDR2 sequences are DFQATT and SNEGSKA (reference sequence). This CDR3 spans 16 amino acids. The CDR3 region has the DNA TGCAGTGCTAGAAAGGGACTAGCGGAGAGCACAGATACGCAGTATTTT. It specifies CSARKGLAESTDTQYF.

This clonotype was counted only a few times. This chain uses TRBV20-1 with TRBJ2-4, with TRBD2 matching over 7 bases. Germline-derived CDR1 and CDR2 are DFQATT and SNEGSKA (reference sequence). The CDR3 runs 15 residues. V lost 3 bases and J lost 1; bases outside the gene matches: 6. The CDR3 region has the DNA TGCAGTGCTAGTAAGGCGGGGGTTGCCAAAAACATTCAGTACTTC. It is translated as CSASKAGVAKNIQYF.